This passage covers 9 T cell receptor beta chains from one sample sequenced in a study of OX40 agonist ivuxolimab in advanced cancers. The protocol was immunoSEQ multiplex PCR, while the TCRdb copy is restricted to in-frame clones and leaves out a portion. The sample holds approximately 96,000 clones; roughly 88% are singletons and the top ten take roughly 1.5%. The sequenced sample was CD4+ or CD8+ T cells sorted from blood, obtained in a trial of the OX40 agonist ivuxolimab. The receptor source for this set is an adult with an advanced solid tumor such as melanoma, head and neck, liver or kidney cancer.

V is TRBV11-3 and J is TRBJ2-5, with unresolved D. The CDR3 contains 13 residues. V lost 2 bases to trimming and J lost 4 bases, with 8 bases between them. Germline assignment: CDR1 SGHNT and CDR2 YENEEA. The CDR3 nucleotides read TGTGCCAGCAGCTTAAATCCGAGAGAGACCCAGTACTTC. Protein sequence: CASSLNPRETQYF.

This clone was detected a few times. This rearrangement joins TRBV9 to TRBJ1-2, with TRBD1 matching over 8 bases. In germline, CDR1 is SGDLS, CDR2 YYNGEE. The CDR3 loop spans 21 amino acids. V dropped 0 bases and J dropped 5; count of bases not matched to a gene: 24. The CDR3 DNA follows: TGTGCCAGCAGCGTAGCCGACTCCCCGAGACAGGGGCTTCAAGGCCTGTATGGCTACACCTTC. Translated: CASSVADSPRQGLQGLYGYTF. The variable domain in full, completed from reference TRBV9 and TRBJ1-2, reads DSGVTQTPKHLITATGQRVTLRCSPRSGDLSVYWYQQSLDQGLQFLIQYYNGEERAKGNILERFSAQQFPDLHSELNLSSLELGDSALYFCASSVADSPRQGLQGLYGYTFGSGTRLTVV.

The chain employs TRBV5-3 and TRBJ2-7, with no clear D. TRBV5-3 is an ORF; its function is uncertain. This CDR3 spans 12 amino acids. Trimming took off 2 bases at V and 5 bases at J, with 8 bases between the two ends. CDR3 protein: CARSFKGNEQYF. The DNA of the CDR3 is TGTGCCAGAAGCTTCAAAGGAAACGAGCAGTACTTC.

The gene calls are TRBV29-1 and TRBJ1-5; 8 bases match TRBD1. The J segment lost 4 bases and the V segment lost 0 bases, leaving 14 bases of the junction unmatched. The CDR3 contains 18 residues. Per germline, CDR1 SQVTM and CDR2 ANQGSEA. In nucleotides, the CDR3 is TGCAGCGTTGAAGATAAGCACAGGGGGTTCTCTCCGAATCAGCCCCAGCATTTT. It codes for CSVEDKHRGFSPNQPQHF.

This chain joins TRBV5-1 and TRBJ1-5, with 12 bases identical to TRBD1. V gave up 4 bases and J gave up 1 base; unmatched junction bases: 3. Germline CDR1 reads SGHRS; CDR2 reads YFSETQ. CDR3 length: 16 amino acids. CDR3 loop: CASSPGQGASNQPQHF. CDR3 nucleotide sequence: TGCGCCAGCAGCCCGGGACAGGGGGCGAGCAATCAGCCCCAGCATTTT.

The rearrangement uses TRBV6-5 and TRBJ2-7; 9 positions match TRBD2. This CDR3 spans 16 amino acids. V shed 0 bases and J 2 bases; nucleotides not matched to a gene: 5. CDR1 MNHEY and CDR2 SVGAGI come from the germline V gene. This CDR3 reads CASSYSGTSPTYEQYF. The CDR3 DNA reads as TGTGCCAGCAGTTACTCGGGGACTAGCCCTACCTACGAGCAGTACTTC.

A note on this clone: The same CDR3 is also encoded by other DNA sequences in this sample. V is TRBV2 and J is TRBJ2-6, with a weak D call TRBD2 (5 bases). This CDR3 contains 13 residues. The ends were cut back, 7 bases at V and 4 bases at J, with 8 bases in the middle. Germline CDR1 SNHLY, CDR2 FYNNEI. The CDR3 DNA sequence: TGTGCCAGCACCCCGGGAGGGGCCAACGTCCTGACTTTC. This sequence encodes CASTPGGANVLTF.

Comments on this clone: Being one base from a much bigger clone, this may be a read error. Within the sample, other DNA sequences also encode this same CDR3. The chain carries TRBV27 and TRBJ2-7; 9 bases fit TRBD2. This CDR3 contains 17 residues. Germline V gene lookup returns CDR1 MNHEY and CDR2 SMNVEV (reference sequence). Trimming removed 0 bases from V and 6 bases from J; junction bases left unmatched: 12. The CDR3 region is CASSLSGLAGGPAEQYF. CDR3 sequence (DNA): TGTGCCAGCAGTTTATCAGGACTGGCGGGAGGGCCAGCCGAGCAGTACTTC.

The V and J genes are TRBV10-3 and TRBJ2-3, with 8 bases that match TRBD2. CDR1 and CDR2 from the germline V gene are ENHRY and SYGVKD. J lost 3 bases, V lost 6 bases, and 8 bases had no gene match. The CDR3 is 15 amino acids. The CDR3 loop is CAIRILSSGTDTQYF. The CDR3 region has the DNA TGTGCCATCAGGATCCTCTCTAGCGGGACAGATACGCAGTATTTT.